These T cell receptor beta chains were read from a single sample in a study of T cell responses to AZD1222 COVID-19 vaccine. Libraries were prepared by immunoSEQ multiplex PCR; TCRdb keeps only in-frame clonotypes and omits some of them. The sample lists about 140,000 clones; 90% to 95% were seen once. Sequencing was performed on peripheral blood, taken 28 days after the second AZD1222 dose. Receptors were obtained from an adult who received the AZD1222 COVID-19 vaccine. The CDR3 runs from the conserved cysteine through the conserved F or W. A D gene is named only where the DNA matches it firmly. Clone size is shown for a subset of rows, as once, few, many or a class of expanded clone.

>.|.|TRBJ1-1|TRBV2
CASHRDGNTEAFF
TGTGCCAGCCACCGGGACGGGAACACTGAAGCTTTCTTT
>.|.|TRBJ1-2|TRBV28
CASSLTGGIGGYTF
TGTGCCAGCAGTCTCACCGGGGGGATAGGAGGCTACACCTTC
>.|.|TRBJ2-7|TRBV28
CASTPGGEQYF
TGTGCCAGCACACCCGGTGGGGAGCAGTACTTC
>.|few|TRBJ1-1|TRBV7-2
CASSITARSGTEAFF
TGTGCCAGCAGCATAACGGCGAGGTCAGGCACTGAAGCTTTCTTT
>.|.|TRBJ2-1|TRBV24-1
CATSDLASVPGDEQFF
TGTGCCACCAGTGATTTGGCTAGCGTCCCGGGGGATGAGCAGTTCTTC
>.|.|TRBJ2-1|TRBV30
CAWSNLYSEAPGVGQFF
TGTGCCTGGAGTAACTTATATAGCGAGGCCCCTGGGGTTGGGCAGTTCTTC
>TRBD1|few|TRBJ1-5|TRBV7-9
CASSGDRYNQPQHF
TGTGCCAGCAGCGGGGACAGATACAATCAGCCCCAGCATTTT
>.|.|TRBJ2-1|TRBV3-1/TRBV3-2
CASSPLNNEQFF
TGTGCCAGCAGCCCCCTCAACAATGAGCAGTTCTTC
>.|.|TRBJ1-1|TRBV5-1
CASSSLGVGNTEAFF
TGCGCCAGCAGTTCCTTAGGAGTAGGGAACACTGAAGCTTTCTTT
>.|.|TRBJ1-1|TRBV18
CASSPQRQKNTEAFF
TGTGCCAGCTCACCACAGCGACAGAAGAACACTGAAGCTTTCTTT
>.|.|TRBJ2-5|TRBV9
CASSARTGETQYF
TGTGCCAGCAGCGCGAGGACCGGGGAGACCCAGTACTTC
>.|.|TRBJ2-6|TRBV27
CASSSPYSGANVLTF
TGTGCCAGCAGTTCCCCCTACTCTGGGGCCAACGTCCTGACTTTC
>.|.|TRBJ1-5|TRBV2
CASNPDRNQPQHF
TGTGCCAGCAACCCAGATCGCAATCAGCCCCAGCATTTT
>.|few|TRBJ1-2|TRBV27
CASSFRGNYGYTF
TGTGCCAGCAGTTTCCGGGGGAACTATGGCTACACCTTC
>.|few|TRBJ1-5|TRBV4-3
CASSQDLGNQPQHF
TGCGCCAGCAGCCAAGATTTGGGGAATCAGCCCCAGCATTTT
>.|.|TRBJ2-2|TRBV7-9
CASSLADQTGELFF
TGTGCCAGCAGCTTAGCCGACCAAACCGGGGAGCTGTTTTTT
>.|.|TRBJ1-3|TRBV19
CALSASSGNTIYF
TGTGCCCTTTCGGCCTCCTCTGGAAACACCATATATTTT
>.|few|TRBJ1-1|TRBV4-2
CASSLQGTSTEAFF
TGTGCCAGCAGCCTGCAGGGGACGTCAACTGAAGCTTTCTTT
>.|.|TRBJ1-2|TRBV18
CASSPGAGEGYTF
TGTGCCAGCTCACCCGGGGCAGGGGAAGGCTACACCTTC
>.|once|TRBJ1-2|TRBV28
CASSVPSYGYTF
TGTGCCAGCAGCGTCCCTTCCTATGGCTACACCTTC
>TRBD2|.|TRBJ2-2|TRBV9
CASSFGTGGNTGELFF
TGTGCCAGCAGCTTCGGGACGGGGGGAAACACCGGGGAGCTGTTTTTT
>TRBD1|.|TRBJ2-2|TRBV28
CAGTPLGTGNTGELFF
TGTGCCGGCACACCTCTGGGGACAGGAAACACCGGGGAGCTGTTTTTT
>.|.|TRBJ1-2|TRBV5-6
CASSSSRLGYTF
TGTGCCAGCAGCTCCTCAAGGTTGGGCTACACCTTC